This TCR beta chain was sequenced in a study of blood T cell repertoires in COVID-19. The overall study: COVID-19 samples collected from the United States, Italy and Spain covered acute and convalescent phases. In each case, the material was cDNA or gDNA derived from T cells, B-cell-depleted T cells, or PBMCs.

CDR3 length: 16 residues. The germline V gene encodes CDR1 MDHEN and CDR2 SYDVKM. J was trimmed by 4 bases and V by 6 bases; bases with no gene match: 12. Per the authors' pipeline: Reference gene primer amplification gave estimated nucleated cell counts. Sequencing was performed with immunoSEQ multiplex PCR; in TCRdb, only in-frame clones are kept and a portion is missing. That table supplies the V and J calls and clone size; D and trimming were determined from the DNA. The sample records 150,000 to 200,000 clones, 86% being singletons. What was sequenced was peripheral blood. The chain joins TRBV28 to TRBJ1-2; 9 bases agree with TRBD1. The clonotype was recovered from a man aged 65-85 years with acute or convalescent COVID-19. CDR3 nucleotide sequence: TGTGCCAGCAGCTCCATGACGACAGGGGGGCTCTATGGCTACACCTTC. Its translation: CASSSMTTGGLYGYTF.